This entry lists 31 T cell receptor beta chains sequenced from one sample in a study of human versus mouse CDR3 diversity and MHC coevolution. Generated by immunoSEQ multiplex PCR, the TCRdb table keeps only in-frame clones and is missing some. This table has tens of thousands of clones, around 94% appearing once. Sequenced material: naive CD4+ T cells from blood. Stated subset: CD45RO-negative CD62L-positive naive CD4 T cells. These receptors were taken from a person aged 55 to 75 in good health.

The chain recombines TRBV29-1 with TRBJ1-2, with D hard to call. There are 13 residues in the CDR3. Trimming took off 4 bases at V and 8 bases at J, with 17 bases between the two ends. CDR1 and CDR2 (germline): SQVTM, ANQGSEA. The CDR3 DNA sequence: TGCAGCGTTGCGTTGCCGCTCAGTAAGGGCTACACCTTC. Translating it yields CSVALPLSKGYTF.

Notes on this clone: Because the CDR3 is missing its conserved closing phenylalanine or tryptophan, this is likely a read error. No DNA is shown, since the ends of the CDR3 on it are uncertain; the CDR3 is the one TCRdb lists. V and J are TRBV9 and TRBJ2-7; the table's D gene call, TRBD2, was not cross checked with the DNA. Germline CDR1 and CDR2: SGDLS and YYNGEE. The CDR3 spans 11 residues, counting both ends. Here the CDR3 reads CASSVGRWGGH.

The chain carries TRBV6-6 and TRBJ1-3; 7 bases align to TRBD1. The CDR3 is 14 residues long. Per germline, CDR1 MNHNY and CDR2 SVGAGI (reference sequence). Trimming removed 1 base from V and 4 bases from J; junction bases left unmatched: 1. Here the CDR3 reads CASSYLGQGNTIYF. Here the CDR3 DNA reads TGTGCCAGCAGTTACTTGGGACAGGGAAACACCATATATTTT.

The chain couples TRBV30 to TRBJ2-7, with 7 bases identical to TRBD1. Trimming at V came to 6 bases and at J to 6 bases, leaving 11 bases not matched to a gene. From germline, CDR1 is GTSNPN and CDR2 SVGIG (reference sequence). This CDR3 has 13 residues. This CDR3 is CACAQDRVPEQYF. CDR3 bases: TGTGCCTGCGCACAAGACAGGGTCCCCGAGCAGTACTTC.

The V gene is TRBV19, the J gene TRBJ1-5, with unresolved D. CDR1 LNHDA and CDR2 SQIVND come from the germline V gene (reference sequence). Trimming removed 5 bases from V and 4 bases from J, with 9 bases in between. This CDR3 has 13 amino acids. CDR3 sequence: CASSYDINQPQHF. In nucleotides, the CDR3 is TGTGCCAGTAGTTATGACATTAATCAGCCCCAGCATTTT.

This clone was observed a single time. V is TRBV9 and J is TRBJ1-2; tentative D call: TRBD1 (6 bases). Germline CDR1 reads SGDLS; CDR2 reads YYNGEE. The CDR3 has 15 residues. Trimming cost V 0 bases and J 4 bases, with 13 bases left between them. CDR3 in amino acids: CASSVVQGSPYGYTF. The CDR3 bases are TGTGCCAGCAGCGTAGTGCAGGGGAGTCCCTATGGCTACACCTTC.

The genes are TRBV18 and TRBJ2-1, with a tentative D call TRBD2 (5 bases). CDR1 is KGHSH and CDR2 is LQKENI in the germline V gene. V gave up 0 bases and J gave up 8 bases, with 14 bases separating them. This CDR3 is 15 amino acids long. In nucleotides, the CDR3 is TGTGCCAGCTCACCACCAACGGCGGGTCGCGATGAGCAGTTCTTC. Translated, it gives CASSPPTAGRDEQFF. Drawing the rest from reference TRBV18 and TRBJ2-1, the complete variable domain is NAGVMQNPRHLVRRRGQEARLRCSPMKGHSHVYWYRQLPEEGLKFMVYLQKENIIDESGMPKERFSAEFPKEGPSILRIQQVVRGDSAAYFCASSPPTAGRDEQFFGPGTRLTVL.

The chain employs TRBV5-1 and TRBJ2-7; D is unresolved. Trimming removed 4 bases at V and 0 bases at J, with 5 bases between. CDR1 is SGHRS, CDR2 YFSETQ, per germline. The CDR3 has 12 residues. CDR3: CASSPSSYEQYF. As DNA, the CDR3 is TGCGCCAGCAGCCCGAGCTCCTACGAGCAGTACTTC.

The V and J genes are TRBV6-6 and TRBJ2-1; 10 bases map to TRBD1. The germline V gene has CDR1 MNHNY and CDR2 SVGAGI (reference sequence). CDR3 length: 15 amino acids. V lost 4 bases and J lost 12; bases outside the gene matches: 12. CDR3 in DNA: TGTGCCAGCAGTTCGGGCGGACAGGGGGTGGAGGGGCAGTTCTTC. As protein: CASSSGGQGVEGQFF.

The rearrangement joins TRBV29-1 to TRBJ1-1, with TRBD1 as a possible D gene (6 bases). V lost 4 bases and J lost 4, with 10 bases in between. The length of the CDR3 is 12 residues. CDR1 is SQVTM, CDR2 ANQGSEA, per germline. The CDR3 here is CSVGRGGTEAFF. The CDR3 bases are TGCAGCGTTGGTAGGGGGGGCACTGAAGCTTTCTTT.

For this clone: Sequence at one end of the junction differs from germline and may be a read error. The V gene is TRBV29-1, the J gene TRBJ2-7, with D possibly being TRBD1 (5 bases). Germline CDR1 and CDR2: SQVTM and ANQGSEA. The CDR3 sequence is 13 residues long. CDR3 protein: CSVCRQGSHEQYF. DNA for the CDR3: TGCAGCGTCTGTCGGCAGGGCTCCCACGAGCAGTACTTC.

The chain is built from TRBV5-1 and TRBJ2-2, with 7 bases fitting TRBD1. Trimming took 6 bases from V and 5 from J; bases not matched to a gene: 10. CDR1 is SGHRS and CDR2 is YFSETQ in the germline V gene. The CDR3 totals 15 residues. The CDR3: CASTQGVVGTGELFF. In nucleotides, the CDR3 is TGCGCCAGCACCCAGGGGGTAGTTGGGACCGGGGAGCTGTTTTTT.

This clone was found once. V gene TRBV25-1 combines with J gene TRBJ2-2; 12 nucleotides line up with TRBD2. V shed 2 bases and J 5 bases; nucleotides not matched to a gene: 3. The CDR3 spans 16 residues. Germline values: CDR1 MGHDK, CDR2 SYGVNS. CDR3 coding DNA: TGTGCCAGCAGTGAAACTAGCGGGAGGAGAACCGGGGAGCTGTTTTTT. This sequence encodes CASSETSGRRTGELFF.

This rearrangement joins TRBV10-3 to TRBJ2-5; D may be TRBD2 (7 bases). This CDR3 comprises 18 residues. The ends were cut back, 2 bases at V and 2 bases at J, with 21 bases in the middle. CDR1 and CDR2 (germline): ENHRY, SYGVKD. CDR3 loop: CAISELPRGAGKQETQYF. CDR3 sequence (DNA): TGTGCCATCAGTGAGCTCCCACGGGGGGCGGGAAAGCAAGAGACCCAGTACTTC.

This chain joins TRBV5-1 and TRBJ2-7; TRBD2 aligns across 7 bases. Germline V gene lookup returns CDR1 SGHRS and CDR2 YFSETQ. The CDR3 extends over 15 amino acids. Unmatched junction bases numbered 7, after V lost 3 bases and J lost 1 base. The CDR3 here is CASSSGLAVSYEQYF. CDR3 DNA: TGCGCCAGCAGCTCGGGGCTAGCGGTATCCTACGAGCAGTACTTC.

The chain recombines TRBV6-6 with TRBJ1-5; a possible D gene is TRBD1 (5 bases). CDR1 is MNHNY and CDR2 is SVGAGI in the germline V gene (reference sequence). The CDR3 sequence is 14 residues long. V lost 2 bases and J lost 1, with 6 bases in between. The DNA for the CDR3 is TGTGCCAGCAGTTACGGGGGGAGCAATCAGCCCCAGCATTTT. Residues: CASSYGGSNQPQHF.

The J gene is TRBJ1-5, the V gene TRBV7-8; no firm D call. Deletions cut 5 bases from V and 9 bases from J, with 11 bases between. Germline CDR1 is SGHVS and CDR2 is FQNEAQ. The CDR3 extends over 12 amino acids. The CDR3 protein is CASSPLPWPQHF. As DNA, the CDR3 is TGTGCCAGCAGCCCCCTCCCGTGGCCCCAGCATTTT. The variable domain in full, with the rest retrieved from reference TRBV7-8 and TRBJ1-5, is GAGVSQSPRYKVAKRGQDVALRCDPISGHVSLFWYQQALGQGPEFLTYFQNEAQLDKSGLPSDRFFAERPEGSVSTLKIQRTQQEDSAVYLCASSPLPWPQHFGDGTRLSIL.

The chain joins TRBV6-1 to TRBJ2-3, with 10 nucleotides matching TRBD2. Germline V gene data show CDR1 as MNHNS and CDR2 as SASEGT. J was trimmed by 11 bases and V by 2 bases; bases with no gene match: 10. The CDR3 extends over 15 amino acids. CDR3 DNA: TGTGCCAGCAGTGAAATCAGCGGGAGGGCGGAACGGCAGTATTTT. As protein: CASSEISGRAERQYF.

CDR3 loop: CASCALFQGAGAKNIQYF. CDR3 nucleotides: TGTGCCAGCTGCGCTTTGTTTCAGGGGGCCGGAGCCAAAAACATTCAGTACTTC. The V gene is TRBV19, the J gene TRBJ2-4, with TRBD1 matching 8 bases. The V and J ends lost 9 bases and 0 bases, in that order; junction bases with no gene match: 16. CDR3 size: 18 residues. The germline V gene has CDR1 LNHDA and CDR2 SQIVND (reference sequence).

The V call is TRBV5-1, the J call TRBJ2-1; the match to TRBD2 covers 8 bases. V shed 3 bases and J 0 bases; nucleotides not matched to a gene: 8. CDR1 is SGHRS and CDR2 is YFSETQ in the germline V gene. The CDR3 runs to 17 residues. CDR3 loop: CASSWRRGGISYNEQFF. CDR3 coding DNA: TGCGCCAGCAGCTGGCGTCGGGGGGGAATCTCCTACAATGAGCAGTTCTTC.

This chain connects TRBV9 to TRBJ2-1, with 11 bases fitting TRBD2. The CDR3 loop spans 16 amino acids. V lost 4 bases and J lost 7; bases outside the gene matches: 10. Germline V gene sequence: CDR1 SGDLS, CDR2 YYNGEE. CDR3 DNA sequence: TGTGCCAGCAGCTCTCTAGCGGGAGGCCCTACGAATGAGCAGTTCTTC. Its translation: CASSSLAGGPTNEQFF.

The rearrangement links TRBV19 to TRBJ2-3, with D possibly being TRBD1 (5 bases). Deletions cut 4 bases from V and 5 bases from J, with 16 bases between. The CDR3 is 15 residues long. Looked up from germline, CDR1 is LNHDA and CDR2 is SQIVND (reference sequence). CDR3 residues: CASSSRAQGGDTQYF. Here the CDR3 DNA reads TGTGCCAGTAGTAGCAGGGCCCAAGGCGGAGATACGCAGTATTTT.

The chain is built from TRBV6-5 and TRBJ2-7, with no clear D. This CDR3 has 15 residues. Trimming took 0 bases from V and 2 from J, leaving 11 bases between them. CDR1 is MNHEY and CDR2 is SVGAGI in the germline V gene. CDR3: CASSYSSRGPYEQYF. CDR3 DNA: TGTGCCAGCAGTTACTCGTCTAGAGGTCCCTACGAGCAGTACTTC.

The rearrangement links TRBV2 to TRBJ1-6; D gene uncertain. Germline V gene data show CDR1 as SNHLY and CDR2 as FYNNEI. The V end was cut by 7 bases, the J end by 0 bases, with 13 bases between. This CDR3 has 16 amino acids. The CDR3 DNA follows: TGTGCCAGCACCCCCCTAGTAGGCTCCTATAATTCACCCCTCCACTTT. Translated: CASTPLVGSYNSPLHF.

The chain carries TRBV5-1 and TRBJ2-3, with TRBD2 matching over 9 bases. The CDR3 runs to 15 residues. Unmatched junction bases numbered 9, after V lost 6 bases and J lost 4 bases. From germline, CDR1 is SGHRS and CDR2 YFSETQ. In DNA form, the CDR3 reads TGCGCCAGCACTTCACTAGCGGGTGGCGCAGATACGCAGTATTTT. This translates into CASTSLAGGADTQYF. The full variable domain, its missing parts supplied by reference TRBV5-1 and TRBJ2-3, is KAGVTQTPRYLIKTRGQQVTLSCSPISGHRSVSWYQQTPGQGLQFLFEYFSETQRNKGNFPGRFSGRQFSNSRSEMNVSTLELGDSALYLCASTSLAGGADTQYFGPGTRLTVL.

V usage is TRBV1 and J usage is TRBJ2-7; the table's TRBD2 call for D was not verified on the DNA. TRBV1 has pseudogene status. This CDR3 contains 15 residues. The CDR3: CTSPRRAGYPYEQYF. In nucleotides, the CDR3 is TGCACCAGCCCCCGTCGAGCGGGATACCCCTACGAGCAGTACTTC.

The rearrangement links TRBV5-1 to TRBJ2-3, with unresolved D. The CDR3 loop spans 15 amino acids. The V gene lost 4 bases and the J gene lost 3 bases, with 15 bases spanning the gap. Germline CDR1 SGHRS, CDR2 YFSETQ. The CDR3 is CASSAARPVTDTQYF. The CDR3 region has the DNA TGCGCCAGCAGCGCGGCGAGGCCGGTGACAGATACGCAGTATTTT.

This clone has only a few counts. The rearrangement joins TRBV7-4 to TRBJ2-7; D is possibly TRBD1 (5 bases). This CDR3 is 12 amino acids long. Germline V gene sequence: CDR1 SGHVT, CDR2 SQSDAQ. The germline V and J ends were trimmed by 2 bases and 6 bases, with 8 bases remaining between them. CDR3 in amino acids: CASSLQGSEQYF. The CDR3 coding sequence is TGTGCCAGCAGCTTACAGGGAAGCGAGCAGTACTTC.

The J gene is TRBJ1-3, the V gene TRBV6-1, with D possibly being TRBD1 (5 bases). The CDR3 consists of 17 residues. The V gene lost 2 bases and the J gene lost 4 bases, with 18 bases spanning the gap. The germline CDR1 and CDR2 sequences are MNHNS and SASEGT. The CDR3 bases are TGTGCCAGCAGTGAATTGGCAGGGTTGATGCGGGGAAACACCATATATTTT. This codes for CASSELAGLMRGNTIYF.

J is TRBJ2-5 and V is TRBV5-4; 10 bases are shared with TRBD1. The CDR3 length is 15 residues. After removal of 3 bases from V and 0 bases from J, the junction contained 2 bases not matched to a gene. Germline loops: CDR1 SGHNT, CDR2 YYREEE (reference sequence). The CDR3 reads CASSSDRGYQETQYF. The CDR3 DNA reads as TGTGCCAGCAGCTCGGACAGGGGGTACCAAGAGACCCAGTACTTC. Together with reference TRBV5-4 and TRBJ2-5, the CDR3 gives the full variable domain: ETGVTQSPTHLIKTRGQQVTLRCSSQSGHNTVSWYQQALGQGPQFIFQYYREEENGRGNFPPRFSGLQFPNYSSELNVNALELDDSALYLCASSSDRGYQETQYFGPGTRLLVL.

This rearrangement joins TRBV2 to TRBJ2-3; TRBD2 matches 9 bases. This CDR3 has 15 residues. The J segment lost 4 bases and the V segment lost 5 bases, leaving 7 bases of the junction unmatched. Germline V CDR1 and CDR2: SNHLY, FYNNEI. CDR3 DNA sequence: TGTGCCAGCAGTTTACTAGCGGGCTGGGCAGATACGCAGTATTTT. This translates into CASSLLAGWADTQYF.